These 18 T cell receptor beta chains came from one sample sequenced in a study of T-cell memory formation after mild COVID-19. From the 5' RACE reads, TCRdb called clonotypes with MiXCR, one entry per CDR3 protein. The sample contains about 430,000 distinct CDR3 sequences, about 24% of which appear only once. The sequencing input was PBMCs or a T cell subset sorted from them (not recorded which). The receptor source for this set is an adult woman who had mild COVID-19 (a few samples of this study predate the infection). Cell type and time point are not known.

CDR3 region: CASSFAGALAYEQYF. CDR3 nucleotide sequence: TGTGCCAGCAGCTTCGCAGGGGCTTTAGCCTACGAGCAGTACTTC. The rearrangement uses TRBV7-2 and TRBJ2-7; D is perhaps TRBD1 (6 bases). The germline V gene encodes CDR1 SGHTA and CDR2 FQGNSA. Trimming removed 3 bases from V and 2 bases from J, with 14 bases in between. The length of the CDR3 is 15 residues.

CDR3 loop: CASSFSYGPSPYNEQFF. The CDR3 DNA sequence: TGTGCCAGCAGTTTTTCGTACGGGCCGTCTCCCTACAATGAGCAGTTCTTC. This chain uses TRBV12-3 or TRBV12-4 with TRBJ2-1, with D unclear. CDR3 length: 17 amino acids. V gave up 3 bases and J gave up 2 bases, with 17 bases separating them.

The chain links TRBV12-3 or TRBV12-4 to TRBJ2-1, with D perhaps TRBD2 (5 bases). The CDR3 is 12 amino acids. Trimming stripped 5 bases from V and 10 bases from J, with 12 bases between. The DNA for the CDR3 is TGTGCCAGCAGTCTCGCTAGCTGGGAGCAGTTCTTC. This sequence encodes CASSLASWEQFF.

This clonotype has just a few counts. The chain has TRBV5-1 and TRBJ1-4; maybe TRBD1 (5 bases). Germline V gene sequence: CDR1 SGHRS, CDR2 YFSETQ. This CDR3 has 15 residues. Trimming stripped 1 base from V and 6 bases from J, with 13 bases between. For the CDR3, the DNA is TGCGCCAGCAGCTTGTCCGGGACCCCGGATGAAAAACTGTTTTTT. Translated: CASSLSGTPDEKLFF.

This clonotype was seen ten or more times. The rearrangement uses TRBV7-7 and TRBJ2-5; 11 bases match TRBD1. Germline CDR1 SSHAT, CDR2 FNYEAQ (reference sequence). Losses at the gene ends were 5 bases for V and 2 bases for J; bases not matched to a gene: 1. The length of the CDR3 is 14 residues. In DNA, the CDR3 is TGTGCCAGCAGCCGGGACAGGGGGCAAGAGACCCAGTACTTC. It specifies CASSRDRGQETQYF.

This clonotype was detected only a few times. V is TRBV20-1 and J is TRBJ2-5; D is ambiguous. Trimming shortened V by 3 bases and J by 5 bases, and 7 bases separated the two germline ends. This CDR3 spans 11 amino acids. Per the germline V gene, CDR1 is DFQATT and CDR2 is SNEGSKA (reference sequence). This chain's CDR3 is CSARPGETQYF. The CDR3, as DNA: TGCAGTGCTAGGCCCGGGGAGACCCAGTACTTC.

This clonotype turned up a few times. The chain employs TRBV12-3 or TRBV12-4 and TRBJ1-2; 9 bases match TRBD1. This CDR3 has 17 residues. V was pared by 7 bases and J by 3 bases, with 15 bases of the junction left unmatched. The DNA of the CDR3 is TGTGCCAGCACCTCCCGTGCGCGGGACAGGGCGTACTATGGCTACACCTTC. Translation: CASTSRARDRAYYGYTF.

The V gene is TRBV11-2, the J gene TRBJ1-3, with D unresolved. The V end lost 2 bases, the J end lost 2 bases, and 13 bases lay between the germline ends. CDR1 and CDR2 (germline): SGHAT, FQNNGV. The CDR3 covers 16 residues. CDR3 nucleotide sequence: TGTGCCAGCAGCTTACTGGGCGCCCAGCCTGGAAACACCATATATTTT. Translation gives CASSLLGAQPGNTIYF.

The chain has TRBV21-1 and TRBJ2-7; the D call TRBD1 from the table was never checked on the DNA. TRBV21-1 is designated a pseudogene. This CDR3 comprises 15 residues. The CDR3 nucleotides read TGTGCCAGCAGCAAGGAGGGACAGGGGGCCTGGGAGCAGTACTTC. It yields the protein CASSKEGQGAWEQYF.

The CDR3 here is CSASAEKQVWARNTEAFF. The CDR3 bases are TGCAGTGCTAGTGCCGAAAAACAGGTCTGGGCCAGGAACACTGAAGCTTTCTTT. This chain connects TRBV20-1 to TRBJ1-1; tentative D call: TRBD1 (5 bases). The V and J ends lost 3 bases and 1 base respectively, with 24 bases between them. Germline loops: CDR1 DFQATT, CDR2 SNEGSKA (reference sequence). The CDR3 length is 18 residues.

This chain uses TRBV21-1 with TRBJ1-5. TRBV21-1 is tagged as a pseudogene. The CDR3 is 17 amino acids. This CDR3 is CASTPREGWTDNQPQHF. DNA of the CDR3: TGTGCCAGCACACCCAGGGAGGGATGGACGGACAATCAGCCCCAGCATTTT.

The chain uses TRBV5-1 and TRBJ1-2, with D uncertain. V dropped 2 bases and J dropped 1 base, with 18 bases sitting between them. Germline CDR1 SGHRS, CDR2 YFSETQ. The CDR3 sequence is 17 residues long. The CDR3 is CASSFTRELYHNYGYTF. The CDR3 DNA is TGCGCCAGCAGCTTTACAAGGGAACTTTACCATAACTATGGCTACACCTTC.

The rearrangement links TRBV15 to TRBJ1-4; a possible D gene is TRBD1 (5 bases). CDR1 and CDR2 (germline): LNHNV, YYDKDF (reference sequence). The V end lost 0 bases, the J end lost 4 bases, and 18 bases lay between the germline ends. The CDR3 sequence is 18 residues long. Written as DNA, the CDR3 is TGTGCCACCAGCAGAGATGGGGGGACCGACAGAGATAATGAAAAACTGTTTTTT. Protein product: CATSRDGGTDRDNEKLFF. Combining the CDR3 with reference TRBV15 and TRBJ1-4 gives the whole variable domain DAMVIQNPRYQVTQFGKPVTLSCSQTLNHNVMYWYQQKSSQAPKLLFHYYDKDFNNEADTPDNFQSRRPNTSFCFLDIRSPGLGDTAMYLCATSRDGGTDRDNEKLFFGSGTQLSVL.

For the CDR3, the DNA is TGTGCCAGCAGCTTACTCGGTATCCCCACCCGCGCGAACACCGGGGAGCTGTTTTTT. This gives the protein CASSLLGIPTRANTGELFF. V usage is TRBV7-6 and J usage is TRBJ2-2; D is unresolved. This CDR3 comprises 19 residues. CDR1 and CDR2 from the germline V gene are SGHVS and FNYEAQ. Between the trimmed V and J ends, which lost 2 bases and 0 bases, there was a span of 19 bases.

This clonotype was seen a handful of times. V gene TRBV12-3 or TRBV12-4 combines with J gene TRBJ2-2; no definite D call. The V gene lost 3 bases and the J gene lost 5 bases, with 7 bases spanning the gap. The CDR3 sequence is 13 residues long. CDR3 nucleotides: TGTGCCAGCAGTTTGGGTTGGACCGGGGAGCTGTTTTTT. It codes for CASSLGWTGELFF.

The chain joins TRBV11-3 to TRBJ2-1; possibly TRBD1 or TRBD2 for D (5 bases each). This CDR3 comprises 14 residues. Germline-derived CDR1 and CDR2 are SGHNT and YENEEA. The V gene lost 6 bases and the J gene lost 3 bases, with 12 bases spanning the gap. The CDR3 DNA is TGTGCCAGCAGATCCACAGGACTCTACAATGAGCAGTTCTTC. This gives the protein CASRSTGLYNEQFF.

About this clonotype itself: At one end the junction does not follow the germline gene, possibly because of a read error. The rearrangement uses TRBV2 and TRBJ2-4; D call uncertain. Looked up from germline, CDR1 is SNHLY and CDR2 is FYNNEI. The CDR3 contains 14 residues. CDR3 DNA sequence: TGTGCCAGCAGGGAAGGGCTAGCCAAAAACATTCAGTACTTC. Amino acid sequence: CASREGLAKNIQYF.

The chain couples TRBV10-3 to TRBJ1-5, with 9 bases aligning to TRBD1. V lost 8 bases, J lost 5 bases, and 4 bases stayed unmatched. Germline CDR1 ENHRY, CDR2 SYGVKD. This CDR3 spans 13 amino acids. The CDR3 region has the DNA TGTGCCATCCGGGACAGGGCTGATCAGCCCCAGCATTTT. Amino acids: CAIRDRADQPQHF.